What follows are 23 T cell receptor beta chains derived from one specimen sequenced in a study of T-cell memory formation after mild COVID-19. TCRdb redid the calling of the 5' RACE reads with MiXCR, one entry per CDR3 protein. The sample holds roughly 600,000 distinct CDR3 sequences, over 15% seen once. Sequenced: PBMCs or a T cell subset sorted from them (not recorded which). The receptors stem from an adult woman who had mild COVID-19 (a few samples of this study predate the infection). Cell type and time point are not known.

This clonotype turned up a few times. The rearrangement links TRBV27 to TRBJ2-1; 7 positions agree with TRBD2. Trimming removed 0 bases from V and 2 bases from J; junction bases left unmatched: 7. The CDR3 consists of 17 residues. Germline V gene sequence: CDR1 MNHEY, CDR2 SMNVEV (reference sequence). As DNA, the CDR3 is TGTGCCAGCAGTTTATCGCTACTAGCGAGAACCTACAATGAGCAGTTCTTC. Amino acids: CASSLSLLARTYNEQFF.

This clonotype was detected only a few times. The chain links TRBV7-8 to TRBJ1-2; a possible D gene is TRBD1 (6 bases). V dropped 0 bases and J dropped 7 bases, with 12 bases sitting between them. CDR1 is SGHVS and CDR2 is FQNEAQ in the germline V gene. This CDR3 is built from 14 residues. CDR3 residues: CASSLAPTGPGYTF. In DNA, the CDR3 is TGTGCCAGCAGCTTAGCCCCCACAGGGCCTGGCTACACCTTC.

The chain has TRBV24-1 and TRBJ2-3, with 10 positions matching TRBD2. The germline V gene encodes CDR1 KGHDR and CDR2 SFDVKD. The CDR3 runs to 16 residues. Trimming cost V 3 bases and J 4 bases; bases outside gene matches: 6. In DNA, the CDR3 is TGTGCCACCAGTGATCGAGCGGGAGGGCGACCAGATACGCAGTATTTT. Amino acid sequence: CATSDRAGGRPDTQYF.

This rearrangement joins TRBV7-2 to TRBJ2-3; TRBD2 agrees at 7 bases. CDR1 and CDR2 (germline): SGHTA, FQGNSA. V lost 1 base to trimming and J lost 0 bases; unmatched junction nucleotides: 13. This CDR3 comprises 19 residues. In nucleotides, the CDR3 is TGTGCCAGCAGCTTAGTTTTTCGAGCGGGACCGCCTAGCACAGATACGCAGTATTTT. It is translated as CASSLVFRAGPPSTDTQYF.

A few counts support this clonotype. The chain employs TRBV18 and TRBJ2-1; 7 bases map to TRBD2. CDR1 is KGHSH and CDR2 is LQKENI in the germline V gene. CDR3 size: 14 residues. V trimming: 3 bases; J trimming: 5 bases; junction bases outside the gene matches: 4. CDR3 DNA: TGTGCCAGCTCACCCCGGGAGGTAAACAATGAGCAGTTCTTC. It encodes CASSPREVNNEQFF.

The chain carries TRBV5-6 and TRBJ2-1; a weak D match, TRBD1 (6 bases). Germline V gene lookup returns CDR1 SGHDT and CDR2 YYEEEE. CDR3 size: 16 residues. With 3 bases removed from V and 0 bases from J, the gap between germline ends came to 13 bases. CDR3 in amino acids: CASSYGGAGSYNEQFF. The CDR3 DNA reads TGTGCCAGCAGCTATGGGGGCGCCGGCTCCTACAATGAGCAGTTCTTC. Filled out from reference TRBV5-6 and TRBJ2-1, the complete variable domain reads DAGVTQSPTHLIKTRGQQVTLRCSPKSGHDTVSWYQQALGQGPQFIFQYYEEEERQRGNFPDRFSGHQFPNYSSELNVNALLLGDSALYLCASSYGGAGSYNEQFFGPGTRLTVL.

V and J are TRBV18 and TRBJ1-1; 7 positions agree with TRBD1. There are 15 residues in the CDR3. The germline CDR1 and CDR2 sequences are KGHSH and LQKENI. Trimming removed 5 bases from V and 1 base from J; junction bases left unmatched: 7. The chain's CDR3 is CASSNTGAPNTEAFF. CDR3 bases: TGTGCCAGCTCAAATACAGGGGCGCCGAACACTGAAGCTTTCTTT.

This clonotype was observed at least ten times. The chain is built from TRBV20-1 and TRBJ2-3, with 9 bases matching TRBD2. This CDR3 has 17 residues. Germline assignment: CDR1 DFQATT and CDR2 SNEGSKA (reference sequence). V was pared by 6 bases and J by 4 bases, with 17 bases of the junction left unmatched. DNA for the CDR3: TGCAGTGCCAACTGGCTAGCGGGAATATCTAGGTCAGATACGCAGTATTTT. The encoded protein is CSANWLAGISRSDTQYF.

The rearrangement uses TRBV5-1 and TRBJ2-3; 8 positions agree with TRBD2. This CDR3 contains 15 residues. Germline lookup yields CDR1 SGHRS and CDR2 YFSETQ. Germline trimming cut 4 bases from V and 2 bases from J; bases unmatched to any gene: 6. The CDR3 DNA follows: TGCGCCAGCAGCCCACCACTAGCGGACACAGATACGCAGTATTTT. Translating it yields CASSPPLADTDTQYF. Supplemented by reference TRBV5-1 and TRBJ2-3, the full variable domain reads KAGVTQTPRYLIKTRGQQVTLSCSPISGHRSVSWYQQTPGQGLQFLFEYFSETQRNKGNFPGRFSGRQFSNSRSEMNVSTLELGDSALYLCASSPPLADTDTQYFGPGTRLTVL.

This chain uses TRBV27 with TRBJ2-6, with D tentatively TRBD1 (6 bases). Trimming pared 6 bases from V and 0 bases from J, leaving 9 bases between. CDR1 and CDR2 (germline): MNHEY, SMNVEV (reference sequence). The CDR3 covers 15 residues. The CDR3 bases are TGTGCCAGCAGCACAGGGAGCTCTGGGGCCAACGTCCTGACTTTC. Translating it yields CASSTGSSGANVLTF.

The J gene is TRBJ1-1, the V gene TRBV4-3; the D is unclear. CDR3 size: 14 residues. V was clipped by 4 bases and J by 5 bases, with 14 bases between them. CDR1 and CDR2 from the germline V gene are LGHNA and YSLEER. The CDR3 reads CASSPILGDTEAFF. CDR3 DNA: TGCGCCAGCAGCCCCATCCTCGGAGATACTGAAGCTTTCTTT.

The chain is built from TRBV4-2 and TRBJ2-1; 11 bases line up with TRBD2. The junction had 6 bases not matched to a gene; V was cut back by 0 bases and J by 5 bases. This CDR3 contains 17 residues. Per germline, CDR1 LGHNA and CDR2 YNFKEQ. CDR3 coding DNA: TGTGCCAGCAGCCAAGACCCGGGACTAGCGGACAACAATGAGCAGTTCTTC. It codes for CASSQDPGLADNNEQFF.

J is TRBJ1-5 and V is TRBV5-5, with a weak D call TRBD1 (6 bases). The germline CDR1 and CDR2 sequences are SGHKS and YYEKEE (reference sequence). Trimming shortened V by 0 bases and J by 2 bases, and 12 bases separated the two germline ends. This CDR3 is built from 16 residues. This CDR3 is CASSLAVGAGNQPQHF. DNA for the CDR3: TGTGCCAGCAGCTTGGCAGTGGGGGCAGGCAATCAGCCCCAGCATTTT.

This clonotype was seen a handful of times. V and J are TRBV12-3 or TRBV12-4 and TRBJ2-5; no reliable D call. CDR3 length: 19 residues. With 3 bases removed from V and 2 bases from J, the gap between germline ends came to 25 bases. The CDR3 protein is CASSFLYEKPGFGQETQYF. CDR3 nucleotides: TGTGCCAGCAGTTTCCTGTATGAGAAACCCGGGTTTGGGCAAGAGACCCAGTACTTC.

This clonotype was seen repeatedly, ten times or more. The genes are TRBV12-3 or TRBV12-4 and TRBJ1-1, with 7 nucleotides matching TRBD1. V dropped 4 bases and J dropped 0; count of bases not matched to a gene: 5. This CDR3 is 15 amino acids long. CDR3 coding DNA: TGTGCCAGCAGTTCCGGACAGGCGGTGAACACTGAAGCTTTCTTT. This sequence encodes CASSSGQAVNTEAFF.

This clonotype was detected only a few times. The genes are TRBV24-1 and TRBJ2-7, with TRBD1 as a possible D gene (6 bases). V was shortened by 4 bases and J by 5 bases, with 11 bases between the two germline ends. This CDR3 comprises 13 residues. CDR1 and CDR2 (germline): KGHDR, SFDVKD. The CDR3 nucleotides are TGTGCCACCAGTGACCGAACAGGGAACGAGCAGTACTTC. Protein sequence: CATSDRTGNEQYF.

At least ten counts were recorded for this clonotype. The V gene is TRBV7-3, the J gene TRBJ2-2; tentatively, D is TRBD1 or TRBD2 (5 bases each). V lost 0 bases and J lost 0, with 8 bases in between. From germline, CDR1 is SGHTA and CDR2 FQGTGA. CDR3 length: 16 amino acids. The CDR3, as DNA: TGTGCCAGCAGCTTAACGGGACGGTCGAACACCGGGGAGCTGTTTTTT. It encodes CASSLTGRSNTGELFF.

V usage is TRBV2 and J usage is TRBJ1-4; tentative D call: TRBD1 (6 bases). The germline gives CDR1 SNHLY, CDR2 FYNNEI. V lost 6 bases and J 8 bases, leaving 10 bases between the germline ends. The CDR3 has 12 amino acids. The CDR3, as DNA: TGTGCCAGCAGACAGGGTGGGGAAAAACTGTTTTTT. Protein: CASRQGGEKLFF.

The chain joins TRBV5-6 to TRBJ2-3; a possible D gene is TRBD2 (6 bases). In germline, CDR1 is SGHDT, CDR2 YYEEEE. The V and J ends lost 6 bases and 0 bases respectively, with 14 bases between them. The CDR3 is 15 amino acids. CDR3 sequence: CASNLAGSSTDTQYF. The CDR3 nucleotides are TGTGCCAGCAACCTCGCGGGATCTAGCACAGATACGCAGTATTTT.

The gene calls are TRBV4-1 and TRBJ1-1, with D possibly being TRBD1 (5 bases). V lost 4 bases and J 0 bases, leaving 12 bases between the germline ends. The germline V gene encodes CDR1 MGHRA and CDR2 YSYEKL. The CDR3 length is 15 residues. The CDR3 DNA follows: TGCGCCAGCAGCCCAGGGAGGGGTATGAACACTGAAGCTTTCTTT. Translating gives CASSPGRGMNTEAFF.

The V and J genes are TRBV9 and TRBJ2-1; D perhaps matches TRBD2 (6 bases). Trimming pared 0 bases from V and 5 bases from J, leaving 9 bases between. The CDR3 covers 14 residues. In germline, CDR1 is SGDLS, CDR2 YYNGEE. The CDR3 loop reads CASSVGPGDNEQFF. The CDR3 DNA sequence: TGTGCCAGCAGCGTAGGTCCGGGAGACAATGAGCAGTTCTTC.

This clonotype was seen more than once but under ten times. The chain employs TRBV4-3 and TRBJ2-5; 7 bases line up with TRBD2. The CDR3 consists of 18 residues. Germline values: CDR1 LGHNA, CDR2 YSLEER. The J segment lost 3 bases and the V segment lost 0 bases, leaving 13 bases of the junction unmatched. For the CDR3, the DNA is TGCGCCAGCAGCCAAGATCTTGGAGGCGGGAGTGGGGAAGAGACCCAGTACTTC. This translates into CASSQDLGGGSGEETQYF.

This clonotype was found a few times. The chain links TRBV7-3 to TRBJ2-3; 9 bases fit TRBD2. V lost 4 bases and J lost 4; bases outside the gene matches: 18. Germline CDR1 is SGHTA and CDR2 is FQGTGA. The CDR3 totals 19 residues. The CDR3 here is CASSSFPSSAGGGADTQYF. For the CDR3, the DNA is TGTGCCAGCAGCTCTTTCCCGTCGTCAGCGGGGGGAGGGGCAGATACGCAGTATTTT.